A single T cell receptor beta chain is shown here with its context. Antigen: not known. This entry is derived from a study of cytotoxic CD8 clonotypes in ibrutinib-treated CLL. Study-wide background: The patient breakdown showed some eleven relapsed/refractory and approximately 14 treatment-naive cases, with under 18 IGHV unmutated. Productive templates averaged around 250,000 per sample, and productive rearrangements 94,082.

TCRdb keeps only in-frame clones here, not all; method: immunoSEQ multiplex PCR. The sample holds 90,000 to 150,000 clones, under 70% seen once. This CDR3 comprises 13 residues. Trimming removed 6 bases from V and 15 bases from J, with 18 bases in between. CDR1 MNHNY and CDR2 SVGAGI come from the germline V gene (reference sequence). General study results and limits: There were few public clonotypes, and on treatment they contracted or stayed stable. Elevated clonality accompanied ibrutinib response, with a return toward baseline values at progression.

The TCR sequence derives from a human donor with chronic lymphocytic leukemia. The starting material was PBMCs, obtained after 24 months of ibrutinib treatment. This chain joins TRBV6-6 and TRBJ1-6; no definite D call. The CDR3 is CASRHNKDSFLHF. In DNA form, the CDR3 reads TGTGCCAGCAGACATAACAAGGACTCATTCCTCCACTTT.